These 22 T cell receptor beta chains were all obtained from the same sample, sequenced in a study of shared clonotypes between healthy human individuals. Naivety among CD8 cells was defined by CD45RO negativity and positive CCR7 selection, thereby excluding terminally differentiated effector memory CD45RA+ cells. Measured with immunoSEQ multiplex PCR; TCRdb has only the in-frame clones, and not every one. The table lists almost 700,000 clones, approximately 90% of them singletons. Source material: naive CD8+ T cells sorted from blood. The receptors derive from a man in his thirties or forties in good health.

V and J are TRBV30 and TRBJ2-2, with no clear D. The CDR3 covers 15 residues. The V end lost 3 bases, the J end lost 0 bases, and 11 bases lay between the germline ends. Germline assignment: CDR1 GTSNPN and CDR2 SVGIG (reference sequence). Here the CDR3 reads CAWSQPISNTGELFF. The DNA for the CDR3 is TGTGCCTGGAGCCAGCCTATATCGAACACCGGGGAGCTGTTTTTT.

Details on this clone: Other DNA sequences in this sample translate to the same CDR3. The chain couples TRBV5-4 to TRBJ2-2, with D uncertain. The CDR3 extends over 14 amino acids. Per germline, CDR1 SGHNT and CDR2 YYREEE (reference sequence). V dropped 0 bases and J dropped 7 bases, with 10 bases sitting between them. The DNA for the CDR3 is TGTGCCAGCAGCTTGGTCGATCGAAGCGGGGAGCTGTTTTTT. Translation: CASSLVDRSGELFF.

The rearrangement uses TRBV4-1 and TRBJ1-2; tentative D call: TRBD1 (6 bases). This CDR3 region has 13 residues. Per germline, CDR1 MGHRA and CDR2 YSYEKL. With 4 bases removed from V and 3 bases from J, the gap between germline ends came to 9 bases. This CDR3 is CASSPGQYYGYTF. CDR3 DNA: TGCGCCAGCAGCCCGGGACAATACTATGGCTACACCTTC.

The chain uses TRBV13 and TRBJ2-5; 8 nucleotides line up with TRBD1. The CDR3 loop spans 14 amino acids. J gave up 2 bases and V 5 bases, and 4 bases lay outside the gene matches. In germline, CDR1 is PRHDT, CDR2 FYEKMQ (reference sequence). DNA for the CDR3: TGTGCCAGCAGCGTACAGGGGGGTCAAGAGACCCAGTACTTC. The encoded protein is CASSVQGGQETQYF.

The rearrangement links TRBV27 to TRBJ2-2; 12 nucleotides match TRBD2. Germline V lookup: CDR1 MNHEY, CDR2 SMNVEV (reference sequence). After removal of 3 bases from V and 6 bases from J, the junction contained 11 bases not matched to a gene. This CDR3 spans 18 amino acids. CDR3 loop: CASSLASGRARGSGELFF. The CDR3 DNA reads as TGTGCCAGCAGTTTGGCTAGCGGGAGGGCCAGGGGTTCCGGGGAGCTGTTTTTT.

The DNA of the CDR3 is TGCAGCGTCATCACCCGGGGCAGAAGCTCCTACGAGCAGTACTTC. It encodes CSVITRGRSSYEQYF. The gene calls are TRBV29-1 and TRBJ2-7; possibly TRBD1 or TRBD2 for D (5 bases each). CDR3 length equals 15 residues. Germline CDR1 SQVTM, CDR2 ANQGSEA. Trimming removed 6 bases from V and 0 bases from J, with 18 bases in between.

The chain combines TRBV15 with TRBJ2-1; D is perhaps TRBD2 (6 bases). CDR1 is LNHNV and CDR2 is YYDKDF in the germline V gene (reference sequence). CDR3 length: 14 amino acids. Between the trimmed V and J ends, which lost 3 bases and 3 bases, there was a span of 9 bases. DNA of the CDR3: TGTGCCACCAGCAGGTCGGGGGACTACAATGAGCAGTTCTTC. It yields the protein CATSRSGDYNEQFF.

V and J are TRBV7-2 and TRBJ2-7; 9 positions agree with TRBD1. The trim removed 5 bases at V and 2 bases at J, leaving 10 bases unmatched. Germline V gene lookup returns CDR1 SGHTA and CDR2 FQGNSA. This CDR3 is 16 amino acids long. The CDR3 spells CASSRSRDRDTYEQYF. The CDR3 region has the DNA TGTGCCAGCAGCAGAAGCCGGGACAGGGACACCTACGAGCAGTACTTC.

The chain uses TRBV5-1 and TRBJ2-3; no firm D call. V lost 5 bases and J 2 bases, leaving 15 bases between the germline ends. Germline loops: CDR1 SGHRS, CDR2 YFSETQ. The CDR3 runs 15 residues. Here the CDR3 reads CASSSWLTDTDTQYF. As DNA, the CDR3 is TGCGCCAGCAGTTCGTGGCTAACAGACACAGATACGCAGTATTTT.

This chain uses TRBV19 with TRBJ2-3; TRBD2 matches 10 bases. Germline CDR1 reads LNHDA; CDR2 reads SQIVND (reference sequence). Losses at the gene ends were 5 bases for V and 1 base for J; bases not matched to a gene: 9. The CDR3 has 17 amino acids. CDR3 loop: CASSPPPAGGRTDTQYF. The CDR3 region has the DNA TGTGCCAGTAGTCCCCCCCCAGCGGGAGGGCGCACAGATACGCAGTATTTT.

The rearrangement uses TRBV18 and TRBJ1-1; D is possibly TRBD1 (5 bases). V lost 3 bases to trimming and J lost 4 bases, with 24 bases between them. Per the germline V gene, CDR1 is KGHSH and CDR2 is LQKENI. This CDR3 contains 18 residues. This CDR3 is CASSPGVGGGIGITEAFF. The CDR3, as DNA: TGTGCCAGCTCACCCGGAGTTGGGGGAGGGATCGGGATCACTGAAGCTTTCTTT.

The rearrangement joins TRBV4-1 to TRBJ1-5; weak D call: TRBD1 (5 bases). Trimming shortened V by 0 bases and J by 7 bases, and 16 bases separated the two germline ends. Germline-derived CDR1 and CDR2 are MGHRA and YSYEKL. This CDR3 spans 16 amino acids. The CDR3 loop reads CASSQDDSISFQPQHF. CDR3 DNA: TGCGCCAGCAGCCAAGACGACAGCATTTCTTTCCAGCCCCAGCATTTT.

This clone was seen once. V and J are TRBV4-1 and TRBJ1-1; possible D gene TRBD1, 6 bases. Trimming took off 7 bases at V and 0 bases at J, with 12 bases between the two ends. This CDR3 has 14 residues. Per the germline V gene, CDR1 is MGHRA and CDR2 is YSYEKL. This CDR3 is CASTEGDMNTEAFF. The CDR3 DNA is TGCGCCAGCACGGAGGGGGATATGAACACTGAAGCTTTCTTT.

The genes are TRBV11-3 and TRBJ2-2; D is possibly TRBD2 (6 bases). Looked up from germline, CDR1 is SGHNT and CDR2 is YENEEA. The CDR3 runs 15 residues. V gave up 2 bases and J gave up 5 bases, with 12 bases separating them. The CDR3 reads CASSLTSGRTGELFF. The CDR3, as DNA: TGTGCCAGCAGCTTAACATCAGGGAGGACCGGGGAGCTGTTTTTT.

V and J are TRBV7-2 and TRBJ2-7; 7 positions agree with TRBD1. The CDR3 covers 15 residues. In germline, CDR1 is SGHTA, CDR2 FQGNSA. Trimming cost V 5 bases and J 2 bases; bases outside gene matches: 9. The CDR3 DNA reads TGTGCCAGCAGCGCCTTGGGGACAGCCACCTACGAGCAGTACTTC. Translation gives CASSALGTATYEQYF.

The rearrangement uses TRBV28 and TRBJ1-2; 9 bases map to TRBD1. V trimming: 4 bases; J trimming: 2 bases; junction bases outside the gene matches: 8. CDR1 is MDHEN and CDR2 is SYDVKM in the germline V gene. The CDR3 length is 16 residues. The CDR3: CASSSRDRVGNYGYTF. CDR3 in DNA: TGTGCCAGCAGTTCCCGGGACAGGGTGGGGAACTATGGCTACACCTTC.

This chain links TRBV7-6 with TRBJ2-3; D unclear. Trimming took 1 base from V and 3 from J, leaving 11 bases between them. CDR1 is SGHVS, CDR2 FNYEAQ, per germline. This CDR3 is built from 15 residues. The CDR3 bases are TGTGCCAGCAGCTTAGGTGGCTCCGAAACAGATACGCAGTATTTT. Protein: CASSLGGSETDTQYF.

This chain uses TRBV4-1 with TRBJ2-1, with 9 bases lining up with TRBD1. Per germline, CDR1 MGHRA and CDR2 YSYEKL. The CDR3 totals 18 residues. Unmatched junction bases numbered 14, after V lost 4 bases and J lost 4 bases. CDR3 nucleotide sequence: TGCGCCAGCAGCCCCCAACCCGGTGGACAGGGGAGGTACAATGAGCAGTTCTTC. This translates into CASSPQPGGQGRYNEQFF.

The V call is TRBV7-9, the J call TRBJ1-1; D not resolved. Trimming cost V 4 bases and J 3 bases, with 9 bases left between them. Looked up from germline, CDR1 is SEHNR and CDR2 is FQNEAQ (reference sequence). This CDR3 comprises 13 residues. Here the CDR3 reads CASSSSGYTEAFF. The CDR3 coding sequence is TGTGCCAGCAGCTCATCGGGGTACACTGAAGCTTTCTTT. Looking up the rest from reference TRBV7-9 and TRBJ1-1 gives the full variable domain: DTGVSQNPRHKITKRGQNVTFRCDPISEHNRLYWYRQTLGQGPEFLTYFQNEAQLEKSRLLSDRFSAERPKGSFSTLEIQRTEQGDSAMYLCASSSSGYTEAFFGQGTRLTVV.

The rearrangement uses TRBV28 and TRBJ1-5; 10 positions match TRBD1. CDR1 is MDHEN and CDR2 is SYDVKM in the germline V gene. J lost 15 bases, V lost 5 bases, and 7 bases had no gene match. The CDR3 sequence is 12 residues long. CDR3 nucleotides: TGTGCCAGCAGTCCCAGGGACAGGGGAGGGCATTTT. It specifies CASSPRDRGGHF.

V usage is TRBV10-3 and J usage is TRBJ1-3; a possible D gene is TRBD1 (5 bases). Looked up from germline, CDR1 is ENHRY and CDR2 is SYGVKD. V gave up 0 bases and J gave up 5 bases, with 8 bases separating them. This CDR3 region has 14 residues. CDR3 sequence reads: CAISESTGRNTIYF. DNA for the CDR3: TGTGCCATCAGTGAGTCCACGGGGCGAAACACCATATATTTT.

The chain employs TRBV11-2 and TRBJ1-1; D is undetermined. This CDR3 contains 13 residues. V lost 4 bases to trimming and J lost 6 bases, with 12 bases between them. Germline CDR1 SGHAT, CDR2 FQNNGV. The CDR3 DNA follows: TGTGCCAGCAGCTCGACCCTTGACCCTGAAGCTTTCTTT. Translation gives CASSSTLDPEAFF.